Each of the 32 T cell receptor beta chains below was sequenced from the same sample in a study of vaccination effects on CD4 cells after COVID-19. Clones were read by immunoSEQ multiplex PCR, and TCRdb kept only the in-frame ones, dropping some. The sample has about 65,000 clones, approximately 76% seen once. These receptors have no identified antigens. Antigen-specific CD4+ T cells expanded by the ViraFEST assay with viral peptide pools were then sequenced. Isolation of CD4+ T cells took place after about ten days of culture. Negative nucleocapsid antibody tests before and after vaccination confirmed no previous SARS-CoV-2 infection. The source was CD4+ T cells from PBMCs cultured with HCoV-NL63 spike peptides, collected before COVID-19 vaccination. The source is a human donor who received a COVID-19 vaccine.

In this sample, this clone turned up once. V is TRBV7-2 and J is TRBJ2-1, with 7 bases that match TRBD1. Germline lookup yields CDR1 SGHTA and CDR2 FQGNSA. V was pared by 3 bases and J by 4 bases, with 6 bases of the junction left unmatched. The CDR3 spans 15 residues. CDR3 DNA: TGTGCCAGCAGCTTTGCCGGGACAGTATACAATGAGCAGTTCTTC. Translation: CASSFAGTVYNEQFF.

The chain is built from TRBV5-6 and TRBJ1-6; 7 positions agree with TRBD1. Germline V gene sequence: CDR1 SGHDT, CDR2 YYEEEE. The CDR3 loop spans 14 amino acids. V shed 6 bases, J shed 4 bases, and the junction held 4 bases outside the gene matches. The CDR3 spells CASTPGQYNSPLHF. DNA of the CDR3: TGTGCCAGCACGCCGGGACAGTATAATTCACCCCTCCACTTT.

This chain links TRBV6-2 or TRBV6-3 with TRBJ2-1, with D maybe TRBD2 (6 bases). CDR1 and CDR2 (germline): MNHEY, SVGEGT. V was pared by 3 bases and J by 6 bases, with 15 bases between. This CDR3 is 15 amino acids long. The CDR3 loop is CASSYLLAPANEQFF. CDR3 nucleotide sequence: TGTGCCAGCAGTTATCTACTAGCCCCGGCCAATGAGCAGTTCTTC.

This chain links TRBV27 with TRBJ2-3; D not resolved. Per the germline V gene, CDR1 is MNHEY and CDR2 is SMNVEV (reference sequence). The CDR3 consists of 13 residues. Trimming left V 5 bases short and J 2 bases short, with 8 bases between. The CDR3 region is CASSPRNTDTQYF. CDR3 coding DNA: TGTGCCAGCAGTCCCAGGAACACAGATACGCAGTATTTT.

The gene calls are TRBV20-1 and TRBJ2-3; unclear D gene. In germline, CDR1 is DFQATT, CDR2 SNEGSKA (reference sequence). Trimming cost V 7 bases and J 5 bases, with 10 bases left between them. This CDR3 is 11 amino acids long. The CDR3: CSVEILDTQYF. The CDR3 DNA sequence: TGCAGTGTAGAAATTCTAGATACGCAGTATTTT.

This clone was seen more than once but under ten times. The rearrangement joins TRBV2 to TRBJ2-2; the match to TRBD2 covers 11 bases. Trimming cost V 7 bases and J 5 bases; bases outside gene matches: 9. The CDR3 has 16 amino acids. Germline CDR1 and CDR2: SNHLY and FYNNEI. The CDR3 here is CASKASGGPGTGELFF. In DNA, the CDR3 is TGTGCCAGCAAGGCTAGCGGGGGGCCAGGGACCGGGGAGCTGTTTTTT.

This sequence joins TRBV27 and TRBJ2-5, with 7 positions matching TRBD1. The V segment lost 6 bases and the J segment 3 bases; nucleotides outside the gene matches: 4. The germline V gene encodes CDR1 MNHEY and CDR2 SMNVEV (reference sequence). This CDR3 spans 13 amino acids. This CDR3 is CASRGQNEETQYF. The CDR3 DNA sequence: TGTGCCAGCAGGGGACAGAACGAAGAGACCCAGTACTTC.

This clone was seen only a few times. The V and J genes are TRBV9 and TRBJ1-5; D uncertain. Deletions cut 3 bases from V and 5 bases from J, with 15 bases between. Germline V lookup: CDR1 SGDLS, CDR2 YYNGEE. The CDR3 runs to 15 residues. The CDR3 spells CASSGGSAGDQPQHF. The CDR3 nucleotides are TGTGCCAGCAGCGGAGGTTCTGCAGGAGATCAGCCCCAGCATTTT.

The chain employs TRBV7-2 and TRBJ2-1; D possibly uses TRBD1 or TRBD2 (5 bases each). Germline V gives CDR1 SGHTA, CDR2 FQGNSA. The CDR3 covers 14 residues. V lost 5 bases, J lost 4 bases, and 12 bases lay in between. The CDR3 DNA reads TGTGCCAGCAGCCCGGGGCTCCTTTACAATGAGCAGTTCTTC. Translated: CASSPGLLYNEQFF.

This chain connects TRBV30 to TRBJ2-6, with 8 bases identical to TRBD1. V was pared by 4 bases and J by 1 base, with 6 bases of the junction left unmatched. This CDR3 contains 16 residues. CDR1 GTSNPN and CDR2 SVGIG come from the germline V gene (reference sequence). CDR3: CAWKGQGASGANVLTF. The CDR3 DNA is TGTGCCTGGAAGGGGCAGGGGGCTTCTGGGGCCAACGTCCTGACTTTC.

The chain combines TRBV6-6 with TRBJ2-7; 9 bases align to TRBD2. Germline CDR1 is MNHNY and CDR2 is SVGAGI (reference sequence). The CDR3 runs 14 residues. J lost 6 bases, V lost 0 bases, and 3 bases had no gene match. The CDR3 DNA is TGTGCCAGCAGTTACTCAGCTAGCGGGGTCGAGCAGTACGTC. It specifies CASSYSASGVEQYV.

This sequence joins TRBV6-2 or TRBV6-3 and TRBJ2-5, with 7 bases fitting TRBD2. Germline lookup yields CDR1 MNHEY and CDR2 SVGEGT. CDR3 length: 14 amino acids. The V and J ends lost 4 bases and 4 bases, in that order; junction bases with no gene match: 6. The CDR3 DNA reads TGTGCCAGCAGTTCCCCGGGGAGGGTAGAGACCCAGTACTTC. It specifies CASSSPGRVETQYF.

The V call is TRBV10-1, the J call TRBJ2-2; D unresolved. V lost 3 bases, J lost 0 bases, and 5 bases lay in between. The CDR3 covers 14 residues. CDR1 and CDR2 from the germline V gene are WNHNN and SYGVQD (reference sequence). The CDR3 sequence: CASSDRSNTGELFF. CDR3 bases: TGCGCCAGCAGTGACAGATCGAACACCGGGGAGCTGTTTTTT.

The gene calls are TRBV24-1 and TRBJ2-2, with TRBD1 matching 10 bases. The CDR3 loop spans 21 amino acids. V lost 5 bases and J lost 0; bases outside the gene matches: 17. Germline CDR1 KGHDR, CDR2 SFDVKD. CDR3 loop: CATSGSITGTGVGSNTGELFF. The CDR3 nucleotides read TGTGCCACCAGTGGTTCCATAACCGGGACAGGGGTCGGGTCGAACACCGGGGAGCTGTTTTTT.

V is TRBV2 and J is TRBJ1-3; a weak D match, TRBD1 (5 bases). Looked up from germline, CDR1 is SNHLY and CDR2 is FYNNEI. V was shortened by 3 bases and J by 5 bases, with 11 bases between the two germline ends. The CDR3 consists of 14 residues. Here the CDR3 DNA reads TGTGCCAGCAGTGACAGGGAATCAAGAAACACCATATATTTT. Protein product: CASSDRESRNTIYF.

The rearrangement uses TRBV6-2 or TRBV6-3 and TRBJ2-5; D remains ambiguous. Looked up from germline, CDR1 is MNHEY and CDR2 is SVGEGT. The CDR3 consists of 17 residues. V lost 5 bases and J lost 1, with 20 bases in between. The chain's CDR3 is CASSPLPGRSLQETQYF. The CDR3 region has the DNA TGTGCCAGCAGTCCCTTACCCGGACGGAGTCTCCAAGAGACCCAGTACTTC.

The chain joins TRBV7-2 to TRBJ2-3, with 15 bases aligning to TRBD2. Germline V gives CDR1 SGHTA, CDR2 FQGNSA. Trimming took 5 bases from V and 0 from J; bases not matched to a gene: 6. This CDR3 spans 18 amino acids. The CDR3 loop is CASSKGLAGGISTDTQYF. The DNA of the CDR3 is TGTGCCAGCAGCAAGGGACTAGCGGGGGGCATAAGCACAGATACGCAGTATTTT.

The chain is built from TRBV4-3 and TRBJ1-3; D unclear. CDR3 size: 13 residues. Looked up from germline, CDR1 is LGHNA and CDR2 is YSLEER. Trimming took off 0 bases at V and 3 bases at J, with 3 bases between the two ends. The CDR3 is CASSQDRGNTIYF. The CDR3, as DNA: TGCGCCAGCAGCCAAGACCGTGGAAACACCATATATTTT.

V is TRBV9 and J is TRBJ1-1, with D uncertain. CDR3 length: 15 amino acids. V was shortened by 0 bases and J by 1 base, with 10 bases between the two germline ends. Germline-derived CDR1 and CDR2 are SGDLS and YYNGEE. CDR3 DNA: TGTGCCAGCAGCGTAGATCGGCGGGGGAACACTGAAGCTTTCTTT. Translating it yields CASSVDRRGNTEAFF.

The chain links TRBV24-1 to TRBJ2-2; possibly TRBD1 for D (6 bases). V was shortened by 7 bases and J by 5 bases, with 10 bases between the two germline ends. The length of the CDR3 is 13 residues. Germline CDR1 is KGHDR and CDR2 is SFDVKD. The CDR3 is CATRGHGTGELFF. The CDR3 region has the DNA TGTGCCACCAGGGGACACGGAACCGGGGAGCTGTTTTTT.

The CDR3 nucleotides are TGTGCCAGCACCACGCGGGGTTCCAAAAACATTCAGTACTTC. Protein product: CASTTRGSKNIQYF. V usage is TRBV6-5 and J usage is TRBJ2-4; possibly TRBD2 for D (6 bases). This CDR3 is 14 amino acids long. The ends were cut back, 7 bases at V and 2 bases at J, with 12 bases in the middle. CDR1 MNHEY and CDR2 SVGAGI come from the germline V gene.

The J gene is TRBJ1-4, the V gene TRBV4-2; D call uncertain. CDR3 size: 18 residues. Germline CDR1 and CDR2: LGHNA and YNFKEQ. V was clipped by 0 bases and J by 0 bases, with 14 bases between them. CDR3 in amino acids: CASSQDRGGSATNEKLFF. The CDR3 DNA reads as TGTGCCAGCAGCCAAGATCGGGGAGGGTCGGCAACTAATGAAAAACTGTTTTTT.

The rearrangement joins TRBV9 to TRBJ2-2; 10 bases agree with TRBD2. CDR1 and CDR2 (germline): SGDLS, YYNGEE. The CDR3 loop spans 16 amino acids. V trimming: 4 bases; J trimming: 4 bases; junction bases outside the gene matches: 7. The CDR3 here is CASSIRSGGATGELFF. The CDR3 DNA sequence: TGTGCCAGCAGCATCCGGAGCGGGGGGGCCACCGGGGAGCTGTTTTTT.

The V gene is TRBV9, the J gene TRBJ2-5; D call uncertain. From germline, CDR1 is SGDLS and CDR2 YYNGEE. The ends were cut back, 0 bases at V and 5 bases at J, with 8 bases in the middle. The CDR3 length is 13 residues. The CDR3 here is CASSVGQEETQYF. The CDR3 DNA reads TGTGCCAGCAGCGTAGGCCAGGAGGAGACCCAGTACTTC.

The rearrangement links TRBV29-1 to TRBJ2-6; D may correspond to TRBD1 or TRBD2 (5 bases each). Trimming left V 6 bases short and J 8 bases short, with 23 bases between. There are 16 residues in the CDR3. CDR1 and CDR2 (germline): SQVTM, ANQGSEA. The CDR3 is CSVARNAPGRPNVLTF. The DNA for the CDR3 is TGCAGCGTCGCTAGAAACGCACCGGGACGGCCCAACGTCCTGACTTTC.

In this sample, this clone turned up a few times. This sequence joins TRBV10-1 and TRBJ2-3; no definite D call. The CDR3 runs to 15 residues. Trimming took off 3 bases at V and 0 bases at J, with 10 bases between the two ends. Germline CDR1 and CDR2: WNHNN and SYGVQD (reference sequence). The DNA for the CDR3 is TGCGCCAGCAGTGAAGGCCCCTTAAGCACAGATACGCAGTATTTT. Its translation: CASSEGPLSTDTQYF.

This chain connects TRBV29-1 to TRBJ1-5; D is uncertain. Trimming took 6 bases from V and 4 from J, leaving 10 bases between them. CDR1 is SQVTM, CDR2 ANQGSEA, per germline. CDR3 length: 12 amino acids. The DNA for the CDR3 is TGCAGCGTCGGAGGCACGAATCAGCCCCAGCATTTT. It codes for CSVGGTNQPQHF.

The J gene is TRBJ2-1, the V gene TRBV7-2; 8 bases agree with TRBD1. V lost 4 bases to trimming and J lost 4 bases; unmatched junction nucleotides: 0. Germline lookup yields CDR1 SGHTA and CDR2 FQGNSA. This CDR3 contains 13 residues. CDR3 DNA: TGTGCCAGCAGCTGGACAGGGTACAATGAGCAGTTCTTC. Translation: CASSWTGYNEQFF.

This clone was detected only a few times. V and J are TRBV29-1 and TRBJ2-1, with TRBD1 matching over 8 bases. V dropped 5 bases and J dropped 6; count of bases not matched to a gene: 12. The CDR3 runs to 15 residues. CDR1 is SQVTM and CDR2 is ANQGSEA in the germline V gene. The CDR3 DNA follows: TGCAGCGTTACTTTATTTCAGGGGGCCTCCAATGAGCAGTTCTTC. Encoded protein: CSVTLFQGASNEQFF.

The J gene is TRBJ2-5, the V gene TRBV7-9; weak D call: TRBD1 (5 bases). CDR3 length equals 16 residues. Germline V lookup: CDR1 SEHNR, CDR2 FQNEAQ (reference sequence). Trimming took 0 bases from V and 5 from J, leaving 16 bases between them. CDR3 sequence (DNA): TGTGCCAGCAGCTTAGCGCAGGGCCCCAGGACGGAGACCCAGTACTTC. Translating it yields CASSLAQGPRTETQYF.

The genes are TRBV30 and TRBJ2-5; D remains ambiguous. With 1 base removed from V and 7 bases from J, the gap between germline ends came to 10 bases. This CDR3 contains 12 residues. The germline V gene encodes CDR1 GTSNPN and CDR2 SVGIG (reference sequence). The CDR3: CAWSGEVGTQYF. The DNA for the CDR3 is TGTGCCTGGAGTGGCGAGGTGGGGACCCAGTACTTC.

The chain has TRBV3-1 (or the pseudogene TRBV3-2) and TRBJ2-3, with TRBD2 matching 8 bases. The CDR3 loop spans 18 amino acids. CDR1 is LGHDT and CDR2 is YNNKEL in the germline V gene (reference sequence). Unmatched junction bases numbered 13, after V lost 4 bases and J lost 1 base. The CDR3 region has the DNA TGTGCCAGCAGCCCAAGACTAGCGCTAGGCTGGGGCACAGATACGCAGTATTTT. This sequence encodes CASSPRLALGWGTDTQYF.